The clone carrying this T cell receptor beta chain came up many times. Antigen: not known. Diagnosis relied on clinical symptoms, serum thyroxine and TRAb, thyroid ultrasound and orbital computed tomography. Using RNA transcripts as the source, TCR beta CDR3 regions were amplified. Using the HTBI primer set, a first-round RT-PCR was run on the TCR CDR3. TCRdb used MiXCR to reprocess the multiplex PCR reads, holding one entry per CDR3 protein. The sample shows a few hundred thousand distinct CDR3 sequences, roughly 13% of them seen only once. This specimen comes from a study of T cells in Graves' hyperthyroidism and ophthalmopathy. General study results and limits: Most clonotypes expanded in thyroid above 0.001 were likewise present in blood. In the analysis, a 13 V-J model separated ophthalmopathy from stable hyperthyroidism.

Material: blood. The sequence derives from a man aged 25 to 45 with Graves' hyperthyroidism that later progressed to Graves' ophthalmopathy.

In DNA form, the CDR3 reads TGTGCCAGCAGCTTCATAGCGGGGGGCCTAACAGATACGCAGTATTTT. Amino acids: CASSFIAGGLTDTQYF. The chain is built from TRBV7-2 and TRBJ2-3; 10 bases match TRBD2. The CDR3 is made up of 16 amino acids. V dropped 3 bases and J dropped 3; count of bases not matched to a gene: 6. CDR1 and CDR2 from the germline V gene are SGHTA and FQGNSA.